This entry concerns a single T cell receptor beta chain. The germline gives CDR1 PRHDT, CDR2 FYEKMQ (reference sequence). The CDR3 spans 14 residues. With 2 bases removed from V and 2 bases from J, the gap between germline ends came to 8 bases. The entry originates in a study of blood T cell repertoires in COVID-19. On the study more broadly: The cDNA or gDNA used as material had been derived from T cells, B-cell-depleted T cells, or PBMCs.

The method was immunoSEQ multiplex PCR; TCRdb's version includes in-frame clones alone and lacks a portion of them. The repertoire holds just over 300,000 clones, with around 84% as singletons. The sequence was obtained from a man aged 25-45 years who had recovered from COVID-19. Material: PBMCs or T cells enriched from blood (not recorded which). The V gene is TRBV13, the J gene TRBJ2-3, with no clear D. DNA for the CDR3: TGTGCCAGCAGCTTATTCCGTTTCACAGATACGCAGTATTTT. It yields the protein CASSLFRFTDTQYF.